This T cell receptor (beta chain) is from a study of blood T cell repertoires in COVID-19. Study-wide context: From the United States, Italy and Spain came samples of acute and convalescent COVID-19. Sample material is recorded as cDNA or gDNA derived from T cells, B-cell-depleted T cells, or PBMCs.

The CDR3 spans 15 residues. CDR1 is MNHNY, CDR2 SVGAGI, per germline (reference sequence). V lost 0 bases and J lost 3; bases outside the gene matches: 5. As processed by the authors: Using reference gene primer amplification, nucleated cell counts were estimated. Method: immunoSEQ multiplex PCR; TCRdb's copy keeps in-frame clones and lacks some. That table gives V, J and clone size, and the DNA gave D and trimming. The table shows more than 50,000 clones, with around four fifths occurring only once. This chain connects TRBV6-6 to TRBJ2-7, with TRBD1 identical over 7 bases. The receptor was isolated from a woman between 55 and 75 years old with acute or convalescent COVID-19. Input material: peripheral blood. The CDR3, as DNA: TGTGCCAGCAGTTACTCGGGCCAGGGGGTCTACGAGCAGTACTTC. The encoded protein is CASSYSGQGVYEQYF.